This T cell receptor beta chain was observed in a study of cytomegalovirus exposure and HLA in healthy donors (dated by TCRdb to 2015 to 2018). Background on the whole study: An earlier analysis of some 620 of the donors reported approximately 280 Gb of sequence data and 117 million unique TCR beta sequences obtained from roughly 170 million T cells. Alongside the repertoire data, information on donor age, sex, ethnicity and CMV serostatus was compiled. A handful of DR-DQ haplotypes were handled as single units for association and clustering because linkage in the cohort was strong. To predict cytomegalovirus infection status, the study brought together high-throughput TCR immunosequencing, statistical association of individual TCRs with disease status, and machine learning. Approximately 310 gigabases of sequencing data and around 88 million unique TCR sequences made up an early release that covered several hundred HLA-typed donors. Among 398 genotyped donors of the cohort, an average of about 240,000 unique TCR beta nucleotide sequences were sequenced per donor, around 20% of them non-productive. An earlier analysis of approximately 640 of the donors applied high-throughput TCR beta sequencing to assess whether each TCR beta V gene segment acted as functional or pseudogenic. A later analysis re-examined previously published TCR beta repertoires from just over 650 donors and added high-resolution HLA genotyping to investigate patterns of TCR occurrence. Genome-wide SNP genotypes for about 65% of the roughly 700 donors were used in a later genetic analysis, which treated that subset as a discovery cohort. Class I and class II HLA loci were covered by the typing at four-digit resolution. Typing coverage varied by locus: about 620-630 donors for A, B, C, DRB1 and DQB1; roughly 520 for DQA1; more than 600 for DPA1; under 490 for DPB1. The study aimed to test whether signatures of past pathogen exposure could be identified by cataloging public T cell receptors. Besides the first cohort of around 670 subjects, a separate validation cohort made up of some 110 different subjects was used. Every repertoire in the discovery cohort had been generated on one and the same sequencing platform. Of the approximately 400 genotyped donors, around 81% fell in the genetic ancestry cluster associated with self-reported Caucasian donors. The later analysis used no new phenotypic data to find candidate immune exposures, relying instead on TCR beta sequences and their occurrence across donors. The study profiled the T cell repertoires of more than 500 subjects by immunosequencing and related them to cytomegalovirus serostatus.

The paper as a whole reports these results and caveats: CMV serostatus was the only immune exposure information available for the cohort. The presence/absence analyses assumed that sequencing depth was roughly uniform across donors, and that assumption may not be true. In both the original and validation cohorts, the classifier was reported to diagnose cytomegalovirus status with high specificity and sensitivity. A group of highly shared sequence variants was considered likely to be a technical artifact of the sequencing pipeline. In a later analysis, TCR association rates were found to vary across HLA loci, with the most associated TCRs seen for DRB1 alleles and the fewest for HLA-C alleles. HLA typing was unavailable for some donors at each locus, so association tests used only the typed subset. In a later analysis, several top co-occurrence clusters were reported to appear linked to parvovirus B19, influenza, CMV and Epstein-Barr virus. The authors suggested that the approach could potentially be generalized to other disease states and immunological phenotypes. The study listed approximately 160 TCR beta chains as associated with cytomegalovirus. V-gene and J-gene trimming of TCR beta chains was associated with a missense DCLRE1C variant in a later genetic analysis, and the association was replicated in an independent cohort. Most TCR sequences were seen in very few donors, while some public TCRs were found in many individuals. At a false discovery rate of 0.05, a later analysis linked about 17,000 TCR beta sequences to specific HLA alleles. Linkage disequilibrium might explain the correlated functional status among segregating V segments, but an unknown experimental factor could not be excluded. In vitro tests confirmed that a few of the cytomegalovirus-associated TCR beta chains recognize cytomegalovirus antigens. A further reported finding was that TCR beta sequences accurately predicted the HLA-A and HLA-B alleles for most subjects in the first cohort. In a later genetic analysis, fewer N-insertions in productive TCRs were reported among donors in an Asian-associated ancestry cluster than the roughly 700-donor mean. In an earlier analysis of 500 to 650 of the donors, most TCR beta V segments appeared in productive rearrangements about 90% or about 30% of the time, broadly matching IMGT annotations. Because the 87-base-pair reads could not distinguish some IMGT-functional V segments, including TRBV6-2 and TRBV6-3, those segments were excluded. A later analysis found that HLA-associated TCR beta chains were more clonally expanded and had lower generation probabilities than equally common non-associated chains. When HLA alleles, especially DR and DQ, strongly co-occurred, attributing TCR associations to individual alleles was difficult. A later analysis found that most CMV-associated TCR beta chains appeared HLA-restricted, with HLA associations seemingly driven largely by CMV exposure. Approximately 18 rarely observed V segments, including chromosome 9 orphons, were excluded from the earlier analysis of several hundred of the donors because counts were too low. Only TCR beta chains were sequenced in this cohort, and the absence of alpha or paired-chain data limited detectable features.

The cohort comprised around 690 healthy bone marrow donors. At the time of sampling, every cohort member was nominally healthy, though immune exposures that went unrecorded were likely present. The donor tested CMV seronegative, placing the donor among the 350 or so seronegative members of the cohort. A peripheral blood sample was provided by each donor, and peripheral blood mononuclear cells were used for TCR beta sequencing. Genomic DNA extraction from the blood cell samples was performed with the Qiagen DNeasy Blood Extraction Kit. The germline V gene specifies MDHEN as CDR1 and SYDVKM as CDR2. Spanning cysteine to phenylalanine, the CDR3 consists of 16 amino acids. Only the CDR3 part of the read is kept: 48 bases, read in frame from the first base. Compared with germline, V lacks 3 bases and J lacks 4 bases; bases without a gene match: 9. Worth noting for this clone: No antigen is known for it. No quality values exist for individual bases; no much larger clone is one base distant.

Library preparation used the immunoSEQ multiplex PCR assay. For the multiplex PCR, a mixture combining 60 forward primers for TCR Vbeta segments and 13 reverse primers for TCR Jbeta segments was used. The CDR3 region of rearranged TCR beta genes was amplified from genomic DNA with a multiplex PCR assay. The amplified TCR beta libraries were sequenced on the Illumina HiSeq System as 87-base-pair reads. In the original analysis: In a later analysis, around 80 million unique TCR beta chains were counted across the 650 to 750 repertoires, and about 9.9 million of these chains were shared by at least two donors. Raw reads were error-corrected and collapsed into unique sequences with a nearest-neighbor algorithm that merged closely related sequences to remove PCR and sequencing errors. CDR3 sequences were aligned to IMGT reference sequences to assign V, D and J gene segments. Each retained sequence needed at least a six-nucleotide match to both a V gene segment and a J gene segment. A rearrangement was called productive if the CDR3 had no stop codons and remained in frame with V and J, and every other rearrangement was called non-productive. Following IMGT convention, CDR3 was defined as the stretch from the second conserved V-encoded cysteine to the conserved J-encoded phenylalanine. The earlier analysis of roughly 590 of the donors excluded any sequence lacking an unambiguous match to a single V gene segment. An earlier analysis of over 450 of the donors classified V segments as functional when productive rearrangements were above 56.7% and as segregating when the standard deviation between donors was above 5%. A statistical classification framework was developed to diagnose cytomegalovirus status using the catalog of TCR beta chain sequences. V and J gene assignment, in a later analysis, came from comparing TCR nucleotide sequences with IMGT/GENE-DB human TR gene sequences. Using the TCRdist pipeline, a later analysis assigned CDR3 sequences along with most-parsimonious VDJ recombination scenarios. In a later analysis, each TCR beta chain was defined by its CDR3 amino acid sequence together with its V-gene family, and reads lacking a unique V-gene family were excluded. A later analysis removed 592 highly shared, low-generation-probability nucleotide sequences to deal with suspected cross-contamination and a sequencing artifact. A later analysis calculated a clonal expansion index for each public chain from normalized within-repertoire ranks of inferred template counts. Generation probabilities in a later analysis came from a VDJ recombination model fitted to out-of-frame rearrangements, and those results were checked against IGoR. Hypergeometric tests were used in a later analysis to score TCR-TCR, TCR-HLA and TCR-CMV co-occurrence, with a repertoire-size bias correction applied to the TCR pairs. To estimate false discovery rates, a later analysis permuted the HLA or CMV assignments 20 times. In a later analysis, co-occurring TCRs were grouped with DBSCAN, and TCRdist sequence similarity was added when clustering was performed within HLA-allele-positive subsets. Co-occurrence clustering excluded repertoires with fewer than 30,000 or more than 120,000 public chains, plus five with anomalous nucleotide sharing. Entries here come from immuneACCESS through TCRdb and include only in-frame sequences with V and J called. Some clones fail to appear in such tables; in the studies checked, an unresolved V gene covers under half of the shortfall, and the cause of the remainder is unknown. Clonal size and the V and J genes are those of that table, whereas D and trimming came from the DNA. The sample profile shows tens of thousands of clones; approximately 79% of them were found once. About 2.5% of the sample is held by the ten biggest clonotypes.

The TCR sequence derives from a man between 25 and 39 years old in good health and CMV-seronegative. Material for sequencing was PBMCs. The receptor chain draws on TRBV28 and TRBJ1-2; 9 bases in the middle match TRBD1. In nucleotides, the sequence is TGTGCCAGCAGTTTCTCTTCCCCGGGACAGGGCTATGGCTACACCTTC. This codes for CASSFSSPGQGYGYTF.